The 4 T cell receptor beta chains below all came from one sample that was sequenced in a study of T cells after yellow fever vaccination (dated by TCRdb to between 2017 and 2020). The library was generated by 5' RACE. The sequencer was an Illumina NovaSeq 6000. The public reads were run again by TCRdb, first through fastp at Q25 and then through MiXCR, and only productive beta chains were kept. Identical CDR3 proteins give one entry, which carries the most common genes and DNA. The sample data list a few hundred thousand distinct CDR3 sequences, and approximately 19% of these were observed just once. The ten largest clones capture 18% of the sample. According to the study, the label for this sample's treatment or condition signals: live attenuated yellow fever vaccine strain. This material consisted of PBMCs, taken before the yellow fever booster vaccination. The source is a man younger than 30 who received the YFV17D yellow fever vaccine.

The chain joins TRBV4-1 to TRBJ2-7; 9 bases agree with TRBD1. The CDR3 has 15 residues. The trim removed 3 bases at V and 3 bases at J, leaving 6 bases unmatched. Germline lookup yields CDR1 MGHRA and CDR2 YSYEKL. CDR3 protein: CASSQRQGVDYEQYF. CDR3 DNA: TGCGCCAGCAGCCAGCGACAGGGGGTCGACTACGAGCAGTACTTC.

This clonotype was recorded a few times. The chain is built from TRBV11-1 and TRBJ2-1; TRBD2 aligns across 16 bases. The CDR3 runs 17 residues. V dropped 11 bases and J dropped 0; count of bases not matched to a gene: 7. Per the germline V gene, CDR1 is SGHAT and CDR2 is FQDESV (reference sequence). The CDR3 sequence: CARPGLAGGSSYNEQFF. DNA of the CDR3: TGTGCCCGACCGGGACTAGCGGGGGGGAGCTCCTACAATGAGCAGTTCTTC.

The V and J genes are TRBV7-2 and TRBJ2-2; D not resolved. Germline CDR1 and CDR2: SGHTA and FQGNSA. The CDR3 consists of 17 residues. Trimming took 4 bases from V and 0 from J, leaving 15 bases between them. The CDR3: CASSSVTHLANTGELFF. The CDR3, as DNA: TGTGCCAGCAGCTCCGTGACACATCTCGCGAACACCGGGGAGCTGTTTTTT.

This clonotype has a count of ten or more. The CDR3 coding sequence is TGCGCCAGCTCCCGCCGGGACAGGGCCCACGAGCAGTACTTC. This gives the protein CASSRRDRAHEQYF. The V and J genes are TRBV5-1 and TRBJ2-7; the match to TRBD1 covers 9 bases. The CDR3 is made up of 14 amino acids. The ends lost 7 bases at V and 5 bases at J; junction bases unmatched: 10. Germline V gives CDR1 SGHRS, CDR2 YFSETQ.